These 8 T cell receptor beta chains were all obtained from the same sample, sequenced in a study of cytomegalovirus exposure and HLA in healthy donors. A multiplex PCR was run with 60 Vbeta primers and 13 Jbeta primers. This table comes from immunoSEQ multiplex PCR, and its TCRdb copy is limited to in-frame clones, with some not included. The sample includes some 33,000 clones, about 60% of them seen just once. The sample was PBMCs. Receptors were obtained from a man aged 50 to 59 in good health and CMV-seropositive.

The chain employs TRBV30 and TRBJ1-2, with D possibly TRBD1 on 5 matching bases. The CDR3 spans 13 residues. Germline V lookup: CDR1 GTSNPN, CDR2 SVGIG (reference sequence). V lost 3 bases, J lost 3 bases, and 11 bases lay in between. Here the CDR3 reads CAWRDDSYYGYTF. Written as DNA, the CDR3 is TGTGCCTGGAGGGACGACAGCTACTATGGCTACACCTTC.

The chain is built from TRBV11-2 and TRBJ2-1; the match to TRBD2 covers 8 bases. CDR1 and CDR2 (germline): SGHAT, FQNNGV. The V gene end was trimmed by 2 bases and the J gene end by 8 bases; junction bases not matched to a gene: 8. This CDR3 is 15 amino acids long. CDR3 residues: CASSLPGTRFYEQFF. The CDR3 nucleotides are TGTGCCAGCAGCTTACCCGGGACTAGATTCTATGAGCAGTTCTTC.

Here the CDR3 reads CASSWGQGGYTF. In nucleotides, the CDR3 is TGTGCCAGCAGCTGGGGACAGGGTGGCTACACCTTC. The chain carries TRBV7-2 and TRBJ1-2, with TRBD1 matching 9 bases. V shed 4 bases, J shed 7 bases, and the junction held 1 base outside the gene matches. The germline gives CDR1 SGHTA, CDR2 FQGNSA. This CDR3 region has 12 residues.

The CDR3 DNA follows: TGTGCCAGCAGCCCTTGGACAGGGCCGAACATTCAGTACTTC. It codes for CASSPWTGPNIQYF. The J gene is TRBJ2-4, the V gene TRBV16; 8 nucleotides match TRBD1. This CDR3 contains 14 residues. Germline V gene data show CDR1 as KGHSY and CDR2 as FQNENV. Trimming cost V 4 bases and J 7 bases; bases outside gene matches: 6.

This chain joins TRBV30 and TRBJ2-7, with D tentatively TRBD2 (5 bases). The V gene lost 0 bases and the J gene lost 7 bases, with 7 bases spanning the gap. This CDR3 spans 11 amino acids. Germline CDR1 and CDR2: GTSNPN and SVGIG (reference sequence). The CDR3 reads CAWSVRREQYF. DNA for the CDR3: TGTGCCTGGAGTGTACGGAGGGAGCAGTACTTC.

The chain's CDR3 is CASSFGGTQYF. Here the CDR3 DNA reads TGTGCCAGCAGCTTCGGTGGTACGCAGTATTTT. This chain links TRBV5-6 with TRBJ2-3; D unclear. The CDR3 has 11 residues. V gave up 2 bases and J gave up 8 bases, with 6 bases separating them. Looked up from germline, CDR1 is SGHDT and CDR2 is YYEEEE.

V usage is TRBV2 and J usage is TRBJ2-5; 9 bases fit TRBD1. The CDR3 extends over 14 amino acids. Germline-derived CDR1 and CDR2 are SNHLY and FYNNEI. J was trimmed by 4 bases and V by 6 bases; bases with no gene match: 6. The CDR3 nucleotides are TGTGCCAGCAGAAAACAGGGGGCAGGAGAGACCCAGTACTTC. Its translation is CASRKQGAGETQYF.

This clone was found a few times. V and J are TRBV5-1 and TRBJ2-7; 11 bases agree with TRBD2. CDR1 and CDR2 (germline): SGHRS, YFSETQ. CDR3 size: 14 residues. Trimming removed 5 bases from V and 1 base from J; junction bases left unmatched: 2. CDR3 sequence: CASSSGGESYEQYF. The CDR3 DNA reads TGCGCCAGCAGTAGCGGGGGGGAATCCTACGAGCAGTACTTC.